These 13 T cell receptor beta chains came from one sample sequenced in a study of control samples from healthy donors and cancer patients (dated by TCRdb to the early 2020s). Libraries were built with the immunoSEQ multiplex PCR assay. TCRdb stores this immuneACCESS table with in-frame sequences only. Part of the clones is absent; in the studies checked, under half of the shortfall reflects unresolved V genes, and no reason is known for the rest. The sample profile shows 390,000 or so clones; around 90% of them were found once. The top ten clonotypes cover 5% to 7% of the sample. The sample was PBMCs. The origin of the receptors is a man aged 40-55 years with head and neck cancer.

This clone was observed a single time. The chain combines TRBV19 with TRBJ2-3; D may be TRBD2 (6 bases). This CDR3 region has 15 residues. Germline values: CDR1 LNHDA, CDR2 SQIVND (reference sequence). Trimming stripped 1 base from V and 9 bases from J, with 17 bases between. This CDR3 reads CASSIGVAEILTQYF. The CDR3 coding sequence is TGTGCCAGTAGTATAGGGGTAGCGGAAATTTTAACGCAGTATTTT.

The chain uses TRBV14 and TRBJ1-1; D might be TRBD1 (5 bases). This CDR3 contains 13 residues. Germline V gives CDR1 SGHDN, CDR2 FVKESK. V lost 4 bases and J lost 1, with 7 bases in between. CDR3 bases: TGTGCCAGCAGCCGACAGCCGAACACTGAAGCTTTCTTT. Its translation: CASSRQPNTEAFF.

This clone was counted a few times. The chain carries TRBV29-1 and TRBJ1-1; 7 nucleotides agree with TRBD1. Per the germline V gene, CDR1 is SQVTM and CDR2 is ANQGSEA. The CDR3 has 14 amino acids. Trimming removed 8 bases from V and 5 bases from J; junction bases left unmatched: 14. The CDR3 DNA is TGCAGCTGGGGAGGGGGCCCCGGGGAGACTGAAGCTTTCTTT. Protein sequence: CSWGGGPGETEAFF.

Of note for this clone: At one end the junction does not follow the germline gene, possibly because of a read error. V is TRBV12-3 or TRBV12-4 and J is TRBJ2-7; D perhaps matches TRBD1 (6 bases). This CDR3 has 13 residues. The CDR3 loop reads CASRSGVSHEQYF. CDR3 in DNA: TGTGCCAGCAGATCAGGGGTCTCCCACGAGCAGTACTTC.

The genes are TRBV6-1 and TRBJ1-5; D perhaps matches TRBD1 (5 bases). CDR3 size: 14 residues. The V gene's germline CDR1 is MNHNS and CDR2 SASEGT. With 3 bases removed from V and 6 bases from J, the gap between germline ends came to 12 bases. CDR3 sequence: CASSDGGAFQPQHF. DNA of the CDR3: TGTGCCAGCAGTGATGGAGGGGCGTTTCAGCCCCAGCATTTT.

This clone occurred a few times. This sequence joins TRBV18 and TRBJ2-7; D perhaps matches TRBD2 (5 bases). The CDR3 sequence is 15 residues long. Per germline, CDR1 KGHSH and CDR2 LQKENI. The V end lost 3 bases, the J end lost 4 bases, and 16 bases lay between the germline ends. The CDR3 region is CASSPGILSGYEQYF. As DNA, the CDR3 is TGTGCCAGCTCACCCGGGATCCTCTCGGGTTACGAGCAGTACTTC. The full variable domain, completed using reference TRBV18 and TRBJ2-7, is NAGVMQNPRHLVRRRGQEARLRCSPMKGHSHVYWYRQLPEEGLKFMVYLQKENIIDESGMPKERFSAEFPKEGPSILRIQQVVRGDSAAYFCASSPGILSGYEQYFGPGTRLTVT.

This chain joins TRBV6-1 and TRBJ1-6; D is unclear. The V and J ends lost 1 base and 4 bases respectively, with 14 bases between them. CDR1 is MNHNS and CDR2 is SASEGT in the germline V gene. The CDR3 is 17 residues long. The CDR3 loop is CASSEVSGSEYNSPLHF. The CDR3 DNA sequence: TGTGCCAGCAGTGAAGTTAGCGGGTCGGAATATAATTCACCCCTCCACTTT.

The chain is built from TRBV28 and TRBJ1-1; D gene uncertain. V gave up 3 bases and J gave up 7 bases, with 18 bases separating them. Germline V gene sequence: CDR1 MDHEN, CDR2 SYDVKM. The CDR3 length is 15 residues. CDR3 coding DNA: TGTGCCAGCAGTTTCCTCAACCCTCCCAGCGGTGAAGCTTTCTTT. It yields the protein CASSFLNPPSGEAFF. The full variable domain, in which reference TRBV28 and TRBJ1-1 provide the parts outside the CDR3, is DVKVTQSSRYLVKRTGEKVFLECVQDMDHENMFWYRQDPGLGLRLIYFSYDVKMKEKGDIPEGYSVSREKKERFSLILESASTNQTSMYLCASSFLNPPSGEAFFGQGTRLTVV.

The chain carries TRBV27 and TRBJ1-4; D perhaps matches TRBD1 (5 bases). Germline CDR1 is MNHEY and CDR2 is SMNVEV (reference sequence). V was trimmed by 2 bases and J by 7 bases, leaving 14 bases between them. This CDR3 is 15 amino acids long. CDR3 protein: CASSLLYGGGEKLFF. CDR3 DNA: TGTGCCAGCAGTTTACTTTACGGGGGAGGTGAAAAACTGTTTTTT.

A few counts support this clone. The chain uses TRBV9 and TRBJ2-7; no reliable D call. V lost 0 bases and J lost 3, with 16 bases in between. There are 16 residues in the CDR3. Germline V gene sequence: CDR1 SGDLS, CDR2 YYNGEE. As DNA, the CDR3 is TGTGCCAGCAGCGTAGGCATAGACATGTCGATCTACGAGCAGTACTTC. Translation: CASSVGIDMSIYEQYF.

The CDR3 DNA is TGTGCCAGCGGGACAGGGGCCTACAATGAGCAGTTCTTC. Translating it yields CASGTGAYNEQFF. The rearrangement uses TRBV6-5 and TRBJ2-1; 10 bases are a match to TRBD1. The CDR3 has 13 residues. Germline V gene lookup returns CDR1 MNHEY and CDR2 SVGAGI. J lost 2 bases, V lost 8 bases, and 0 bases had no gene match.

The chain is built from TRBV28 and TRBJ2-7; TRBD1 matches at 7 bases. The V and J ends lost 3 bases and 1 base, in that order; junction bases with no gene match: 9. The CDR3 has 16 amino acids. The germline V gene has CDR1 MDHEN and CDR2 SYDVKM. CDR3 nucleotide sequence: TGTGCCAGCAGTTTTCAATTAAGGGACAGATCCTACGAGCAGTACTTC. Protein product: CASSFQLRDRSYEQYF.

The J gene is TRBJ2-7, the V gene TRBV9; D remains unclear. This CDR3 comprises 14 residues. V shed 0 bases and J shed 3 bases, with 10 bases lying between them. Germline CDR1 SGDLS, CDR2 YYNGEE. The CDR3 DNA follows: TGTGCCAGCAGCGTAGATGACACCTTCTACGAGCAGTACTTC. Translated: CASSVDDTFYEQYF.